This TCR beta chain is drawn from a study of T cell repertoires in cytomegalovirus infection. At the level of the study: A matching HLA type, together with CMV infection, was signaled by public TCR beta signatures. Study findings and constraints: Ex vivo responses were dominated by HLA-C-restricted CMV-specific TCR beta clonotypes. Adding up the frequency of public TCR beta families identified people who carried CMV plus the relevant HLA.

TCRdb re-called the reads through MiXCR, storing one row per CDR3 protein. Among more than 500,000 distinct CDR3 sequences listed, approximately 15% were seen once. V lost 4 bases and J lost 4; bases outside the gene matches: 5. Per the germline V gene, CDR1 is SEHNR and CDR2 is FQNEAQ (reference sequence). CDR3 length: 14 amino acids. This clonotype was observed many times. The target antigen is unknown. The clonotype originates from a human donor in good health (CMV status not recorded). Some clones in this sample may be carry-over from other donors' samples. Sequencing was performed on CD8+ T cells from PBMCs. The rearrangement joins TRBV7-9 to TRBJ2-5; 8 bases are a match to TRBD2. The CDR3 DNA sequence: TGTGCCAGCAGCTATCCAAGCGGGGGAGAGACCCAGTACTTC. It codes for CASSYPSGGETQYF.